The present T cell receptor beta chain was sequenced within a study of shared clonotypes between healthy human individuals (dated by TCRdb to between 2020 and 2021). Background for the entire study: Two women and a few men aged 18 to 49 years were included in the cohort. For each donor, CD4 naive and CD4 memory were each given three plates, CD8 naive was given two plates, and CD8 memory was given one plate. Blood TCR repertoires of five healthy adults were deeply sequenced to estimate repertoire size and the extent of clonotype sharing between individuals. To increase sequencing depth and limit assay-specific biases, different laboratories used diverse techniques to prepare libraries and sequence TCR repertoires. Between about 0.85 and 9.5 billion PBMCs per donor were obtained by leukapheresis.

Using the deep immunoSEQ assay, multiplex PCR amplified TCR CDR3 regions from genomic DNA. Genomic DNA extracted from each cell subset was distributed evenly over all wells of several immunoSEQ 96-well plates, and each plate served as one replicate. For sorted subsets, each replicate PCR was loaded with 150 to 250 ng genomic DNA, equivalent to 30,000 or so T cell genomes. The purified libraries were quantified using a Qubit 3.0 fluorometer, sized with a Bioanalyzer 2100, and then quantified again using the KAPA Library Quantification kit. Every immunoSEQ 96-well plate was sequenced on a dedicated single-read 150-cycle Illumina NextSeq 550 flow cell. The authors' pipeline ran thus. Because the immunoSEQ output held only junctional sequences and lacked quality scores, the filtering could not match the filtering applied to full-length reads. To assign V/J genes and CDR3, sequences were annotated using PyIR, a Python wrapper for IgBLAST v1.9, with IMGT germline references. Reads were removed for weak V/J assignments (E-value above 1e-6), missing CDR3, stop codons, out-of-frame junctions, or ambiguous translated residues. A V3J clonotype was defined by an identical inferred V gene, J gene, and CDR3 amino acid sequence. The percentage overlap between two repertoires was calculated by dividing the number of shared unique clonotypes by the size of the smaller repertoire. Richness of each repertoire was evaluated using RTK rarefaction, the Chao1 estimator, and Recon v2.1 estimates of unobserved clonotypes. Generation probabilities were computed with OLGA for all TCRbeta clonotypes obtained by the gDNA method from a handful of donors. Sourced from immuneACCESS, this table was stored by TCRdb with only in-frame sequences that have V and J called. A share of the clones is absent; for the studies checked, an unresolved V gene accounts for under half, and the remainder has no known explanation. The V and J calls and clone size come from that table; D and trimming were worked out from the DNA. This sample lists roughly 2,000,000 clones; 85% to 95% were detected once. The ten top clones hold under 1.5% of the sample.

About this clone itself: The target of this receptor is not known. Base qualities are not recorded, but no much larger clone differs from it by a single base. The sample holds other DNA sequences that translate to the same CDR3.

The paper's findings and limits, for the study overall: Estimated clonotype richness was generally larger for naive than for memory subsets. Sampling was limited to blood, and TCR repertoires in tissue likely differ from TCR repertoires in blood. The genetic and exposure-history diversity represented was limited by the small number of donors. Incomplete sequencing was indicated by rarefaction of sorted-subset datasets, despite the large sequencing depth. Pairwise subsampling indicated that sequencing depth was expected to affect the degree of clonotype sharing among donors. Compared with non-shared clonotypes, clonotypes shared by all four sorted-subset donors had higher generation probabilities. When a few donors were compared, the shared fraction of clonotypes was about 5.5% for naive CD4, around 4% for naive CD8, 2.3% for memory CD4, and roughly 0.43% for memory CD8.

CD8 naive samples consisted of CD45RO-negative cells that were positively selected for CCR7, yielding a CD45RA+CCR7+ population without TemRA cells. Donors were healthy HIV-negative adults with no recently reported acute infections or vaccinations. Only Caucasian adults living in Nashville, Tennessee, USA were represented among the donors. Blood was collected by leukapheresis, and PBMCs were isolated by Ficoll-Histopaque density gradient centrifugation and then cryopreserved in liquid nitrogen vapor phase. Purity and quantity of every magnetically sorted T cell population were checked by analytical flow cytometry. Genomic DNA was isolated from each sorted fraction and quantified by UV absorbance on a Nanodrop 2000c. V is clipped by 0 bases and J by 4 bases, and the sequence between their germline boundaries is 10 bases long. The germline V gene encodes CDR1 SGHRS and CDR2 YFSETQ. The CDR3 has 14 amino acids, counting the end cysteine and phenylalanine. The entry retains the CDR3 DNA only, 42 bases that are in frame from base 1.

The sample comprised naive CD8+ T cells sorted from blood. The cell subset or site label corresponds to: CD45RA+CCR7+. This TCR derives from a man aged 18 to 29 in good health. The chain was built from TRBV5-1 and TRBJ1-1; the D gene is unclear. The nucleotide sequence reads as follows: TGCGCCAGCAGCTTGGGGGCGGGAGCCACTGAAGCTTTCTTT. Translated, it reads CASSLGAGATEAFF. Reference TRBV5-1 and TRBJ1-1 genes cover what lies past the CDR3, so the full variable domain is KAGVTQTPRYLIKTRGQQVTLSCSPISGHRSVSWYQQTPGQGLQFLFEYFSETQRNKGNFPGRFSGRQFSNSRSEMNVSTLELGDSALYLCASSLGAGATEAFFGQGTRLTVV.